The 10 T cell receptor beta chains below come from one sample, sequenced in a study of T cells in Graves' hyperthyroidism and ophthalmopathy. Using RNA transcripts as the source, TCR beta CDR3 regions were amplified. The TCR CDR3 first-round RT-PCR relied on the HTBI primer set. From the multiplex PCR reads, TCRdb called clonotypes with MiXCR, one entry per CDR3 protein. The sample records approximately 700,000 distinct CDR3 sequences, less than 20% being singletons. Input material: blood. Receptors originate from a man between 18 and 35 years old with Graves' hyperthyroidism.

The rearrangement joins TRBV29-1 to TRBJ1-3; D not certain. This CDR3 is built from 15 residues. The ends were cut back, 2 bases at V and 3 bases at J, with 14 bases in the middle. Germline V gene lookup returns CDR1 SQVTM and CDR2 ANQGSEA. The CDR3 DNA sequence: TGCAGCGTTGAAACTATAGAGAGAGGTGGAAACACCATATATTTT. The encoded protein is CSVETIERGGNTIYF. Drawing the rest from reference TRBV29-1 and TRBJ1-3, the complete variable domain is SAVISQKPSRDICQRGTSLTIQCQVDSQVTMMFWYRQQPGQSLTLIATANQGSEATYESGFVIDKFPISRPNLTFSTLTVSNMSPEDSSIYLCSVETIERGGNTIYFGEGSWLTVV.

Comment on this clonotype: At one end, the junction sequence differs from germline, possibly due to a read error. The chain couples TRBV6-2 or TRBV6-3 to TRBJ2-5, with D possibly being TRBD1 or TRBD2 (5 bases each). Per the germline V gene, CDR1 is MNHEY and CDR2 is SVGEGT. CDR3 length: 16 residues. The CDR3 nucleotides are TGTGCCAGCAGTCCCTCCCTGGGGGAGATAGAAGAGACCAAGTACTTC. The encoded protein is CASSPSLGEIEETKYF.

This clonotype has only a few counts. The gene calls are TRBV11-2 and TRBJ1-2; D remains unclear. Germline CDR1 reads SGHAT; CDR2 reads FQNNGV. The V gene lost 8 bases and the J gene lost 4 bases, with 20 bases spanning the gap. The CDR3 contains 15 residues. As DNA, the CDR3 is TGTGCCAGCCAGCCACGCACAAGTCTCGGCTATGGCTACACCTTC. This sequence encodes CASQPRTSLGYGYTF.

The CDR3 bases are TGTGCCAGCAGCCCCCGATCGGGACTAGCGGGTAGAAACGAGCAGTACTTC. Amino acids: CASSPRSGLAGRNEQYF. The chain has TRBV9 and TRBJ2-7; 12 positions agree with TRBD2. J was trimmed by 5 bases and V by 4 bases; bases with no gene match: 13. From germline, CDR1 is SGDLS and CDR2 YYNGEE. The CDR3 totals 17 residues.

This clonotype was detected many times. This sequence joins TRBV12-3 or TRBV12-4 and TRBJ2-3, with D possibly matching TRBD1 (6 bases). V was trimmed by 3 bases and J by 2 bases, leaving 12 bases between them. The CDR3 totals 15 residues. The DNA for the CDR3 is TGTGCCAGCAGTTTCAGGGACAAATTCACAGATACGCAGTATTTT. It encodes CASSFRDKFTDTQYF.

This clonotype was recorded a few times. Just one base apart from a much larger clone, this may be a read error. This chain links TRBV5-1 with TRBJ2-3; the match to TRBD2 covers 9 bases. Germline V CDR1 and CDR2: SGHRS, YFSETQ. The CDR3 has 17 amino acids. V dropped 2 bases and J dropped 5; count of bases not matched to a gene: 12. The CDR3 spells CASSFRPGTSSQDTQYF. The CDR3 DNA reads TGCGCCAGCAGCTTCCGACCTGGGACTAGCAGCCAAGATACGCAGTATTTT.

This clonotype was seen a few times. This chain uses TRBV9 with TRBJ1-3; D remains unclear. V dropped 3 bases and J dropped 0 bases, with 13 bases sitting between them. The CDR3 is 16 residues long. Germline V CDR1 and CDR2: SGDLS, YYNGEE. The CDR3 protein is CASSGKDINSGNTIYF. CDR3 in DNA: TGTGCCAGCAGCGGGAAGGATATAAACTCTGGAAACACCATATATTTT.

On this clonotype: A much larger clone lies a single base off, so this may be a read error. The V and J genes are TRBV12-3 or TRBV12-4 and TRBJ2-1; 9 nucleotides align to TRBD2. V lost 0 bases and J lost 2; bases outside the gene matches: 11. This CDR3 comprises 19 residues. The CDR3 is CASSLAFGGVAGAYNEQFF. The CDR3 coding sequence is TGTGCCAGCAGTTTAGCCTTTGGTGGGGTAGCGGGAGCCTACAATGAGCAGTTCTTC.

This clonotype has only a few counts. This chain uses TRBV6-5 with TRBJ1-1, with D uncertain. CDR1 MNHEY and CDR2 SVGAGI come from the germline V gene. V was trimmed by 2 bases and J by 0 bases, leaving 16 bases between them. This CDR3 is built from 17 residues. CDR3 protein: CASSYLTEGVMNTEAFF. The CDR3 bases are TGTGCCAGCAGTTACCTAACGGAGGGTGTTATGAACACTGAAGCTTTCTTT.

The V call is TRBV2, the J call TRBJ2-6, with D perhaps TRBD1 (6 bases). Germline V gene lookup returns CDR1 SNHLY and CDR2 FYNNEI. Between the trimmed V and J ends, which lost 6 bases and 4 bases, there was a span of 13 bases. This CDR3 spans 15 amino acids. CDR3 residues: CASRRTVSGANVLTF. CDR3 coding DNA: TGTGCCAGCAGGCGGACAGTCTCCGGGGCCAACGTCCTGACTTTC.